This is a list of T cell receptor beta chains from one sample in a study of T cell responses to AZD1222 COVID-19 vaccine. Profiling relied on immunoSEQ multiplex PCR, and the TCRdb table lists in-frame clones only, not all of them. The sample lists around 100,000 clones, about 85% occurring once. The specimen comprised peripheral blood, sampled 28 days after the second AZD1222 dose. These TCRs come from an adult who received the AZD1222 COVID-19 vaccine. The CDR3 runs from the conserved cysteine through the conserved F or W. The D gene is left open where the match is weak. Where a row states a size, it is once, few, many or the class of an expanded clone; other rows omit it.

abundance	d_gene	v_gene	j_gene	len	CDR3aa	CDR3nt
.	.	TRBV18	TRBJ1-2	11	CASSKGYGYTF	TGTGCCAGCTCAAAGGGATATGGCTACACCTTC
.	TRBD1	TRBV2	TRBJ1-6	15	CASSDVTGVSSPLHF	TGTGCCAGCAGTGATGTGACAGGGGTATCTTCACCCCTCCACTTT
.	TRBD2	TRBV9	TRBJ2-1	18	CASSVDGILQRGNNEQFF	TGTGCCAGCAGCGTAGATGGAATTCTCCAGCGGGGTAACAATGAGCAGTTCTTC
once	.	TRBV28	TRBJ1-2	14	CASSMPPSLYGYTF	TGTGCCAGCAGTATGCCTCCCTCCCTCTATGGCTACACCTTC
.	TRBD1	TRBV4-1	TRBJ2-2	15	CASSQTGAITGELFF	TGCGCCAGCAGCCAAACAGGGGCCATTACCGGGGAGCTGTTTTTT
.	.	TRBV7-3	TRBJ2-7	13	CASSLLSTYEQYF	TGTGCCAGCAGCTTACTTTCCACCTACGAGCAGTACTTC
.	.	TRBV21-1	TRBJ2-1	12	CASSKVLCEQFF	TGTGCCAGCAGCAAAGTTTTATGTGAGCAGTTCTTC
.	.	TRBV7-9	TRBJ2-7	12	CASSLGFYEQYF	TGTGCCAGCAGCTTAGGTTTCTACGAGCAGTACTTC
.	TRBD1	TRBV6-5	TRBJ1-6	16	CASSYVTGGKNSPLHF	TGTGCCAGCAGTTACGTGACAGGGGGCAAGAATTCACCCCTCCACTTT
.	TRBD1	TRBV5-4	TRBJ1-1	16	CASSTFRQGGNTEAFF	TGTGCCAGCAGCACTTTTCGGCAGGGGGGCAACACTGAAGCTTTCTTT
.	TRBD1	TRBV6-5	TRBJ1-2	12	CAIRDRGYGYTF	TGTGCCATCCGGGACAGGGGCTATGGCTACACCTTC
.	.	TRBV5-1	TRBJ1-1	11	CASLGNTEAFF	TGCGCCAGCTTGGGAAACACTGAAGCTTTCTTT
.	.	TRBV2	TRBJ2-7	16	CAKKGRGSGDRGEQYF	TGTGCCAAAAAGGGGAGAGGGTCCGGGGACCGGGGCGAGCAGTACTTC
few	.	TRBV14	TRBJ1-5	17	CASTSGDCRVGNQPQHF	TGTGCCAGCACAAGTGGAGATTGCAGGGTGGGAAATCAGCCCCAGCATTTT
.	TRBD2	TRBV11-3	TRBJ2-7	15	CASSLDSGSAYEQYF	TGTGCCAGCAGCTTAGATAGCGGGAGCGCGTACGAGCAGTACTTC
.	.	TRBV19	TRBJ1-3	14	CASSIVDSGNTIYF	TGTGCCAGTAGTATTGTGGACTCTGGAAACACCATATATTTT
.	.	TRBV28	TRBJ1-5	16	CASSLMGVWSNQPQHF	TGTGCCAGCAGTTTAATGGGCGTTTGGAGCAATCAGCCCCAGCATTTT
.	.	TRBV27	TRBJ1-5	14	CASSLGVRNQPQHF	TGTGCCAGCAGTTTAGGGGTAAGGAATCAGCCCCAGCATTTT
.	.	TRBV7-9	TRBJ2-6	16	CASTLGLSSGANVLTF	TGTGCCAGCACCCTTGGGCTTAGCTCTGGGGCCAACGTCCTGACTTTC
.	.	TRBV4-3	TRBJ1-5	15	CASSQDQSRNQPQHF	TGCGCCAGCAGCCAAGATCAGTCCCGCAATCAGCCCCAGCATTTT
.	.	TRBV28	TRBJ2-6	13	CASSFAGANVLTF	TGTGCCAGCAGTTTTGCTGGGGCCAACGTCCTGACTTTC
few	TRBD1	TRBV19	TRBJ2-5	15	CASRPGQGDLETQYF	TGTGCCAGTAGACCGGGACAGGGCGACTTGGAGACCCAGTACTTC
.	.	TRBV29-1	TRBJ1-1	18	CSVEDIRSWFKRVPEAFF	TGCAGCGTTGAAGATATACGAAGTTGGTTTAAGAGGGTCCCTGAAGCTTTCTTT
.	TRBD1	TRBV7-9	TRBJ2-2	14	CASSPGQGAGELFF	TGTGCCAGCAGCCCCGGACAGGGGGCCGGGGAGCTGTTTTTT
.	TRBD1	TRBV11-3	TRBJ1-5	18	CASSSAGTADPSNQPQHF	TGTGCCAGCAGCTCGGCCGGGACAGCTGACCCAAGCAATCAGCCCCAGCATTTT
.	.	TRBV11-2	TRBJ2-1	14	CASSLEALVGEQFF	TGTGCCAGCAGCTTAGAAGCTCTAGTTGGTGAGCAGTTCTTC
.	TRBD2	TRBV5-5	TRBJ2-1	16	CASSVVSGIDYNEQFF	TGTGCCAGCAGCGTCGTTAGCGGGATTGACTACAATGAGCAGTTCTTC
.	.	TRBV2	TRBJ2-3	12	CASTRSADTQYF	TGTGCCAGCACGAGGTCAGCAGATACGCAGTATTTT
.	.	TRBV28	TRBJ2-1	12	CASSSLLYEQFF	TGTGCCAGCAGTTCCCTCCTCTATGAGCAGTTCTTC
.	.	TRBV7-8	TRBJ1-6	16	CASSLRSQPEESPLHF	TGTGCCAGCAGCTTAAGATCACAGCCAGAGGAATCACCCCTCCACTTT
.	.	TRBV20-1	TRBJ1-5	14	CSASLGASNQPQHF	TGCAGTGCTAGTTTAGGGGCTAGCAATCAGCCCCAGCATTTT
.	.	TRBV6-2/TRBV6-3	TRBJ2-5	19	CASSYWRSGARGSAETQYF	TGTGCCAGCAGTTACTGGCGGTCGGGGGCGAGAGGATCGGCGGAGACCCAGTACTTC
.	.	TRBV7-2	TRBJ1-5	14	CASSLAGWDQPQHF	TGTGCCAGCAGCTTAGCCGGATGGGACCAGCCCCAGCATTTT
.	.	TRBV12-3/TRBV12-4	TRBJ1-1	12	CASSLRSTEAFF	TGTGCCAGCAGTTTAAGAAGCACTGAAGCTTTCTTT
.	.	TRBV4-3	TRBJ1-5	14	CASSQGHGLMPQHF	TGCGCCAGCAGCCAAGGACACGGCCTCATGCCCCAGCATTTT
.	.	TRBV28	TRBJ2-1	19	CASSTIYRDVGGTYNEQFF	TGTGCCAGCAGTACTATATACCGGGACGTCGGCGGGACCTACAATGAGCAGTTCTTC
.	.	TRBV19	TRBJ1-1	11	CASGLAGKAFF	TGTGCCAGTGGCTTGGCCGGAAAAGCTTTCTTT
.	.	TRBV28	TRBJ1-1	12	CASSLRGTEAFF	TGTGCCAGCAGTTTGAGGGGGACTGAAGCTTTCTTT
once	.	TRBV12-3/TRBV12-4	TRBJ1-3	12	CASSLNGNTIYF	TGTGCCAGCAGTTTAAATGGAAACACCATATATTTT
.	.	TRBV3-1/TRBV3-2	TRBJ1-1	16	CARSEGGGYGNTEAFF	TGTGCCCGCAGCGAGGGGGGGGGATATGGGAACACTGAAGCTTTCTTT
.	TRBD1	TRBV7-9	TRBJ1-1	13	CASRGQMNTEAFF	TGTGCCAGCAGGGGACAGATGAACACTGAAGCTTTCTTT
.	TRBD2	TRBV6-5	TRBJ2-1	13	CASIAGVYNEQFF	TGTGCCAGCATAGCGGGAGTCTACAATGAGCAGTTCTTC
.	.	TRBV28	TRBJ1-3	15	CASSFPRGTGNTIYF	TGTGCCAGCAGTTTCCCCCGGGGGACTGGAAACACCATATATTTT
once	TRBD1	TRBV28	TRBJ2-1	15	CASSLQGLFYNEQFF	TGTGCCAGCAGTCTACAGGGGCTCTTCTACAATGAGCAGTTCTTC
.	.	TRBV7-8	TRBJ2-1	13	CASSQTRDNEQFF	TGTGCCAGCAGCCAGACGCGGGACAATGAGCAGTTCTTC
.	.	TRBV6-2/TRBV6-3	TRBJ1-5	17	CASSYPAAFNGNQPQHF	TGTGCCAGCAGTTACCCGGCAGCGTTTAATGGCAATCAGCCCCAGCATTTT